This TCR beta chain stems from a study of OX40 agonist ivuxolimab in advanced cancers. Whole-study context: Patients' therapy was ivuxolimab, an antibody that acts as an agonist of OX40 (CD134). Dose-escalation cases comprised hepatocellular carcinoma, melanoma, renal cell or head and neck cancer.

The table came from immunoSEQ multiplex PCR; TCRdb's copy has only in-frame clones and leaves some out. Here the sample spans about 62,000 clones, roughly 87% being singletons. V shed 1 base and J 5 bases; nucleotides not matched to a gene: 5. Germline lookup yields CDR1 SGHTA and CDR2 FQGNSA. The CDR3 contains 15 residues. General study results and limits: Researchers report that CD8+ T cells had, on average, more expanded clones than CD4+. At 0.1 to 3.0 mg/kg, clonal expansion of CD4+ and CD8+ blood T cells had occurred by week 6.

Regarding this clone: Its antigen is still unknown.

This chain links TRBV7-2 with TRBJ2-7, with 10 positions matching TRBD2. The receptor was isolated from an adult with an advanced solid tumor such as melanoma, head and neck, liver or kidney cancer. The specimen comprised CD4+ or CD8+ T cells sorted from blood, sampled in a trial of the OX40 agonist ivuxolimab. CDR3: CASSLEQRGGDEQYF. The CDR3 nucleotides read TGTGCCAGCAGCTTAGAACAGCGGGGGGGAGACGAGCAGTACTTC.